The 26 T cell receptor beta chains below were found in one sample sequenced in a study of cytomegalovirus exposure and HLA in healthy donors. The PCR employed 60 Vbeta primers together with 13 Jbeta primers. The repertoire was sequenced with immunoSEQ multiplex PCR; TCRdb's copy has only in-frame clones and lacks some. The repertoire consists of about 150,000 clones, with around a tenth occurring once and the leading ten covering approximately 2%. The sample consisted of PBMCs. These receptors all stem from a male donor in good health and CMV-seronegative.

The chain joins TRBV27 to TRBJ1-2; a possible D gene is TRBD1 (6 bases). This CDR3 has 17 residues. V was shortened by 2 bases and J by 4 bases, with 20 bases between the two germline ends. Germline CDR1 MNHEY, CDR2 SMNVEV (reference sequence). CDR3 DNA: TGTGCCAGCAGTTTAAACCCTGGGACATTTGGAGCCTATGGCTACACCTTC. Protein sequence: CASSLNPGTFGAYGYTF.

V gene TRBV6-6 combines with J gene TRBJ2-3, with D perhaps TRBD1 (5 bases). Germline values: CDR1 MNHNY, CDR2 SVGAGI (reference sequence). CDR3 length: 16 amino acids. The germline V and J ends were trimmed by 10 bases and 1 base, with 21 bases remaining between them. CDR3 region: CATSTQGKVGTDTQYF. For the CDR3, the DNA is TGTGCCACGTCGACCCAGGGTAAAGTAGGCACAGATACGCAGTATTTT.

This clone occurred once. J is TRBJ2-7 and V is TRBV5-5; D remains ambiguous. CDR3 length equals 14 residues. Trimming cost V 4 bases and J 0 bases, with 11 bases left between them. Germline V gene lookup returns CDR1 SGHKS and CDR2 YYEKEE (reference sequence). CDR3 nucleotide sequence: TGTGCCAGCAGCACTATCTATATCTCCTACGAGCAGTACTTC. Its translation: CASSTIYISYEQYF.

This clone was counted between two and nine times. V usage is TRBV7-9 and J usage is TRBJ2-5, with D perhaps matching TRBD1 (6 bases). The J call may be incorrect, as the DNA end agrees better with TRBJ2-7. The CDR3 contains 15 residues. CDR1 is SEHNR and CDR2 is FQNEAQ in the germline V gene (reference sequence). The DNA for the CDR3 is TGTGCCAGCAGCCCCGCAGGGACAACTTTCTACGAGCAGTACTTC. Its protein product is CASSPAGTTFYEQYF.

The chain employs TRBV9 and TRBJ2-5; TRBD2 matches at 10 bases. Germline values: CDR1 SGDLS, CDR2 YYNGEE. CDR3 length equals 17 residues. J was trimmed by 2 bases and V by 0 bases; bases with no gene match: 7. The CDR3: CASSVEGRAGGQETQYF. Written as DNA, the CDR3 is TGTGCCAGCAGCGTAGAGGGTCGAGCGGGGGGGCAAGAGACCCAGTACTTC. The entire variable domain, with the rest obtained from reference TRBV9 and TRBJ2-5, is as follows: DSGVTQTPKHLITATGQRVTLRCSPRSGDLSVYWYQQSLDQGLQFLIQYYNGEERAKGNILERFSAQQFPDLHSELNLSSLELGDSALYFCASSVEGRAGGQETQYFGPGTRLLVL.

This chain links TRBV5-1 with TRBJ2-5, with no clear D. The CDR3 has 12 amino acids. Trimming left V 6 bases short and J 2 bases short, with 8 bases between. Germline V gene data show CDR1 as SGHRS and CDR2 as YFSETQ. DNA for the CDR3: TGCGCCAGCACTTTGACACAAGAGACCCAGTACTTC. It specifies CASTLTQETQYF.

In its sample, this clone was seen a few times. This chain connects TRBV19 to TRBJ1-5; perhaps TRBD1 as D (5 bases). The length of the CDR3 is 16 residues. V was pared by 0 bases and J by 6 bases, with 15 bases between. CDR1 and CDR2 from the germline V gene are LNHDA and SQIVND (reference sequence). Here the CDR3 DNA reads TGTGCCAGTAGTATAGAGCTGGGGCCCTCGGGTCAGCCCCAGCATTTT. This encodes CASSIELGPSGQPQHF.

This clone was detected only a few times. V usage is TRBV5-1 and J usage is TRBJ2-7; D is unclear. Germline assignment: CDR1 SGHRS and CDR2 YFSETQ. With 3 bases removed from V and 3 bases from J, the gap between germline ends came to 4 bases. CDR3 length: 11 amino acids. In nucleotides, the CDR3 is TGCGCCAGCAGCTCGGGCTACGAGCAGTACTTC. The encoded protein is CASSSGYEQYF.

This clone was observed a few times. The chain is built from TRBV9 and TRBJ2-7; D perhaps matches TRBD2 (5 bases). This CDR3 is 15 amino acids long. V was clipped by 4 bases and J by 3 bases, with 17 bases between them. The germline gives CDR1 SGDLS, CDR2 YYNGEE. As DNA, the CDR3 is TGTGCCAGCAGCCCTGCCCCGGACGGAGGCTACGAGCAGTACTTC. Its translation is CASSPAPDGGYEQYF.

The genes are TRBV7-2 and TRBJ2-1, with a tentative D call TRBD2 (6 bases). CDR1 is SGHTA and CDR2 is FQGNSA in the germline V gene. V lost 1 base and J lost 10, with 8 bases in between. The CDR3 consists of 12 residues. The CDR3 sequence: CASSLGGGEQFF. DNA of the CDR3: TGTGCCAGCAGCTTAGGGGGAGGAGAGCAGTTCTTC.

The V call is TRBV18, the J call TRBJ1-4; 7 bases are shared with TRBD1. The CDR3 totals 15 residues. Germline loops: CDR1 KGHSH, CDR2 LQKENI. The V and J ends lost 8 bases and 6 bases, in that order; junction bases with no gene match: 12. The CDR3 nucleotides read TGTGCCAGCACTCAATTGCCCCAGGGGGATGAAAAACTGTTTTTT. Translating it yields CASTQLPQGDEKLFF.

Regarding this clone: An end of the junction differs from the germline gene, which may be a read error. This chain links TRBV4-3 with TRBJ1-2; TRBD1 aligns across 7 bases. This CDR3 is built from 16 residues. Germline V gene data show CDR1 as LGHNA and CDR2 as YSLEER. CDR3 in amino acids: CANSQDPQGPNYGYTF. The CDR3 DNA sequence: TGCGCCAACAGCCAAGATCCACAGGGGCCTAACTATGGCTACACCTTC.

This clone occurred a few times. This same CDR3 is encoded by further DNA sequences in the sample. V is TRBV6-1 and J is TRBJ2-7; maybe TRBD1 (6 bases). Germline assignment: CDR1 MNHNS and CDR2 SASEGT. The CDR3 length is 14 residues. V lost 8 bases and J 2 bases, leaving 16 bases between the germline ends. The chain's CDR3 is CASRVQGPTYEQYF. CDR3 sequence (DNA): TGTGCCAGCCGAGTACAGGGACCTACCTACGAGCAGTACTTC.

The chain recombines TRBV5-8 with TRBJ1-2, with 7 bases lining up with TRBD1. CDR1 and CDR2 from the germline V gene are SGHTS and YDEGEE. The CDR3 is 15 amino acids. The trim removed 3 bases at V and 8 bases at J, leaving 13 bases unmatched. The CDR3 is CASSSRGLYSEGYTF. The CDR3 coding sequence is TGTGCCAGCAGCTCGAGGGGGCTATATTCGGAGGGCTACACCTTC.

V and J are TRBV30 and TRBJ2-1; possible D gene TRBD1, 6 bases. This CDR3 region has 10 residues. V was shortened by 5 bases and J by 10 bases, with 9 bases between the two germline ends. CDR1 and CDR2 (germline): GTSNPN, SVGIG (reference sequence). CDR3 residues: CAWGDREQFF. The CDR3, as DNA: TGTGCCTGGGGTGACAGGGAGCAGTTCTTC.

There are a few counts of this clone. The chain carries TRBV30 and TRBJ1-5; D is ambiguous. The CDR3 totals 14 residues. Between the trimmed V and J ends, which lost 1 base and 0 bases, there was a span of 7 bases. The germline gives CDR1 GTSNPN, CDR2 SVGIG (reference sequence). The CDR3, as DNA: TGTGCCTGGAGTGGGGCCGGTAGCAATCAGCCCCAGCATTTT. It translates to CAWSGAGSNQPQHF.

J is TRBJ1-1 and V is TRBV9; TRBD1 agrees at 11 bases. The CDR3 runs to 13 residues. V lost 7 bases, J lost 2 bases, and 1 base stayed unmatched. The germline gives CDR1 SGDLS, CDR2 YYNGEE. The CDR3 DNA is TGTGCCAGCGGGACAGGGGGAAACACTGAAGCTTTCTTT. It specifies CASGTGGNTEAFF.

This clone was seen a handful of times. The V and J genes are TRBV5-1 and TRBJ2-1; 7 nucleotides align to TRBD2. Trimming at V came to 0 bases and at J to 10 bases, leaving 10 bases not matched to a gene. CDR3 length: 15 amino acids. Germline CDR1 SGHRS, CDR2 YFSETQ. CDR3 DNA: TGCGCCAGCAGCTTGGTGGGACTAAGCATCAGGGAGCAGTTCTTC. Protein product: CASSLVGLSIREQFF.

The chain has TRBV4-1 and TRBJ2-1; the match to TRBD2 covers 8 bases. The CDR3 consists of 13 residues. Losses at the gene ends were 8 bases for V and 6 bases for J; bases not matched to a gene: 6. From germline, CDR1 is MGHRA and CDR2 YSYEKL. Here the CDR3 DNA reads TGCGCCAGCTCCGGGGGGGGCGTCAATGAGCAGTTCTTC. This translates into CASSGGGVNEQFF.

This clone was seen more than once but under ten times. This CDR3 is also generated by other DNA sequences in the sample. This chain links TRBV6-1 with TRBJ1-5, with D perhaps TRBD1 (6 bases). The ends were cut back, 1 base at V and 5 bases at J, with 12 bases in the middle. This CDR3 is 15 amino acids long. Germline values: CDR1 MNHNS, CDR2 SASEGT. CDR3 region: CASSEGQASYQPQHF. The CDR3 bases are TGTGCCAGCAGTGAAGGACAGGCCTCATATCAGCCCCAGCATTTT.

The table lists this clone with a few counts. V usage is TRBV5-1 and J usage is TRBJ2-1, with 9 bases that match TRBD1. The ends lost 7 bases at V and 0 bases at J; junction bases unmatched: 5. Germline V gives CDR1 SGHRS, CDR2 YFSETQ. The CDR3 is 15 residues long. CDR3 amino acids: CASGTGKSSYNEQFF. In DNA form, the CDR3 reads TGCGCCAGCGGGACAGGGAAAAGCTCCTACAATGAGCAGTTCTTC.

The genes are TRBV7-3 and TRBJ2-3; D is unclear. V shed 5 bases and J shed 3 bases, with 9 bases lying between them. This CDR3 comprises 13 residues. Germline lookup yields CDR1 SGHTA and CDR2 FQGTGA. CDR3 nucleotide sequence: TGTGCCAGCAGCCCTTTCGGGACAGATACGCAGTATTTT. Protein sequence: CASSPFGTDTQYF.

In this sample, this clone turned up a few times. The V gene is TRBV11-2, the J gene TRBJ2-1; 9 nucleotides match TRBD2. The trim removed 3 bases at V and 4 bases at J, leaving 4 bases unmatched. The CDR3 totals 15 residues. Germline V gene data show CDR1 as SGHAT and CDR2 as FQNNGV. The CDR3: CASSLGAGGYNEQFF. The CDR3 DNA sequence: TGTGCCAGCAGCTTGGGAGCGGGGGGATACAATGAGCAGTTCTTC.

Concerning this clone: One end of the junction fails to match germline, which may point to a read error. CDR3 loop: CASRDASGTDKQYF. CDR3 DNA: TGTGCCAGCAGGGACGCCTCTGGCACAGATAAGCAGTATTTT. This sequence joins TRBV6-4 and TRBJ2-3; D unresolved. Germline V gene data show CDR1 as MRHNA and CDR2 as SNTAGT. This CDR3 has 14 residues.

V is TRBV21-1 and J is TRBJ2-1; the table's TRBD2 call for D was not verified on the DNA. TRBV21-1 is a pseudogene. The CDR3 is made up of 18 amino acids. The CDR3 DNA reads TGTGCCAGCAGCAAAGTTCATGTTCTACGGGAGGGGGACAATGAGCAGTTCTTC. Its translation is CASSKVHVLREGDNEQFF.

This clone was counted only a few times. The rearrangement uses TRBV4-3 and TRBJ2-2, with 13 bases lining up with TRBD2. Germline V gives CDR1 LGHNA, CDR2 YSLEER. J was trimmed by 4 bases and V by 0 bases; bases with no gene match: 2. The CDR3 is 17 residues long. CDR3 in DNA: TGCGCCAGCAGCCAAGAACTAGCGGGAGGGCCCACCGGGGAGCTGTTTTTT. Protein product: CASSQELAGGPTGELFF.